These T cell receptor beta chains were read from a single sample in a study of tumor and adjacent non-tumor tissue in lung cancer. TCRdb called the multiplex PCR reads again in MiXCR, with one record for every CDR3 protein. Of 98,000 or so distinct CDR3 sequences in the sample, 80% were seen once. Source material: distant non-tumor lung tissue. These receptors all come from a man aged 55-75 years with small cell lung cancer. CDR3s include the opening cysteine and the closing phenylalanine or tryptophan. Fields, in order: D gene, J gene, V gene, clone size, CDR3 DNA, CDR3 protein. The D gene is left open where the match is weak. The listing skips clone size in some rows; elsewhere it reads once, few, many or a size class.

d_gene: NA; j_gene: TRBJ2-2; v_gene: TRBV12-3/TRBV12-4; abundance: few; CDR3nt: TGTGCTAGCAGTTTAGTTTACGGCACATCGAACACCGGGGAGCTGTTTTTT; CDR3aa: CASSLVYGTSNTGELFF
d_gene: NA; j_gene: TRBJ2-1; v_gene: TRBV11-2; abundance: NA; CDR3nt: TGTGCCAGCAGCTTCCGCGGGATAGACAATGGGCAGTTCTTC; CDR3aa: CASSFRGIDNGQFF
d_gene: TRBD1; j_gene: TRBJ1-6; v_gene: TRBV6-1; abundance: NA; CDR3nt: TGTGCCAGCCGTGAAAAGCGACAGGGGGCCAGCTCACCGCTCCACTTT; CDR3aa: CASREKRQGASSPLHF
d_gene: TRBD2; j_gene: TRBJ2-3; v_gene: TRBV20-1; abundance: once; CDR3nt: TGCAGTGCTAGAGTCCCCGGACTAGCGGGAGGAACTACCAGCACATATACGCAGTATTTT; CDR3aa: CSARVPGLAGGTTSTYTQYF
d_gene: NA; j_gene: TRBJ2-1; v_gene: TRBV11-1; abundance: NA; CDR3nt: TGTGCCAGCAGCTCAGAATCGAGAACTTGCGGGAATTGTAATGAGCAGTTCTTC; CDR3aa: CASSSESRTCGNCNEQFF
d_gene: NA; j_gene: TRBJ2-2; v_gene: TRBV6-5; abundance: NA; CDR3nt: TGTGCCAGCAGTAACAGGAGGGCCGGAACCGGGGAGCTGTCTTTT; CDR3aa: CASSNRRAGTGELSF
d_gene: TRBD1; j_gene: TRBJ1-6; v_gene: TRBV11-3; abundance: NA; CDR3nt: TGTACCAGCAGCCAGCACCGGGACAGGGTCTACACTCGGACAAATTCACCCCTCCACTTT; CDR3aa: CTSSQHRDRVYTRTNSPLHF
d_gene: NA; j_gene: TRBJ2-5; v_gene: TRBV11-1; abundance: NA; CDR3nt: TGTGCCAGCAGCGTAATAGGGTTCCCAAGAGGATATCAAGAGACCCAGTACTTC; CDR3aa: CASSVIGFPRGYQETQYF
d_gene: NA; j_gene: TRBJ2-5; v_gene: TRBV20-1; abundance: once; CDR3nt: TGCAGTGCTAGACGGCTAGGGGGTGGGACCCAATACTTC; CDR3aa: CSARRLGGGTQYF
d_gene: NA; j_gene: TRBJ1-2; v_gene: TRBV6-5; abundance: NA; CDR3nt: TGTGCCAGCAGTTATAATGGCTGCAAGGCCTATGGCTACACCTTC; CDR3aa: CASSYNGCKAYGYTF
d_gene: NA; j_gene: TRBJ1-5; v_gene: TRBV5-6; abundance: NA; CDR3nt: TGTACCAGCAGCTTGGGGAACAGGGATCAGTCCCAGCATTTT; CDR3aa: CTSSLGNRDQSQHF
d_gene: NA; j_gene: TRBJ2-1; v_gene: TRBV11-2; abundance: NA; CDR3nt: TGTGCCACCAGCTTAGATGCAGGGATGGTTGAGCAGTTCTTC; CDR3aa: CATSLDAGMVEQFF
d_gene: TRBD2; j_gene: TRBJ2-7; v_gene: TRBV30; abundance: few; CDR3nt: TGTGCCTGGAGTGTATGGGGGGGTTACGAGCAGTACTTC; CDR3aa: CAWSVWGGYEQYF
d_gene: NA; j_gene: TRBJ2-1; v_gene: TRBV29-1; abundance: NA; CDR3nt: TGTAGCGTTGTGTCCCAGCTCTCCTCGTACAATGAGCAGTTCTTC; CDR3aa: CSVVSQLSSYNEQFF
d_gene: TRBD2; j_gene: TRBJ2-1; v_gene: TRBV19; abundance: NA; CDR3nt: TGTGCCAGTAGTTTAAGCGGGGGGAGTGCCAATGAGCTGTTCTTC; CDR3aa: CASSLSGGSANELFF
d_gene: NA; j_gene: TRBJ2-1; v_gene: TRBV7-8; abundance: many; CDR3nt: TGTGCCAGCAGCTTAGGGGCTAACGTGGGACTGTTCCTCAATGAGCAGTTCTTC; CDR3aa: CASSLGANVGLFLNEQFF
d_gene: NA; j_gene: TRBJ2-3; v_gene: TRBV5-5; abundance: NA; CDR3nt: TGTGCCAACAGCCCGATAGGGAGAGAGCATACGCAGTATTTT; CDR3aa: CANSPIGREHTQYF
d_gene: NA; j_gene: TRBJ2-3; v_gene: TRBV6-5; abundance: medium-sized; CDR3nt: TGTGCCAGCAGGCTCGGAGGGGGGAAAGGCACAGATACGCAGTATTTT; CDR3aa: CASRLGGGKGTDTQYF
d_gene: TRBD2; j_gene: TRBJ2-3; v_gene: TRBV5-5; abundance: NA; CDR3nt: TGTGCCAGCAGCTTGGATTTAGCGGGAGGGAGAGTTACGCAATATTTT; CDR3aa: CASSLDLAGGRVTQYF
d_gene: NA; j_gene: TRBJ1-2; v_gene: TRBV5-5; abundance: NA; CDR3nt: TGTACCAGCAGCTTGAGGCAGGGGATGAACTATGGCTACACTTTC; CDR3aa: CTSSLRQGMNYGYTF
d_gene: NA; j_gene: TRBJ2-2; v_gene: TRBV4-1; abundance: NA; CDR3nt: TGCGCCAGCAGCAGCAGGGGAACCTATACCGGGAAGCTGTTTTTT; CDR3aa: CASSSRGTYTGKLFF
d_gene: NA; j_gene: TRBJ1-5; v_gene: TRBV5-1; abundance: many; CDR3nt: TGCGCCAGCAGCTTGGGTGGCCACCCCAATCAGCCCCAGCATTTT; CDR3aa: CASSLGGHPNQPQHF
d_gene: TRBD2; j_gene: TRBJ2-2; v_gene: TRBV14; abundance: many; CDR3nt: TGTGCCAGCAGCCAATGGGGACTAGCTGACAGCGGGGAGCTGTTTTTT; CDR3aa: CASSQWGLADSGELFF
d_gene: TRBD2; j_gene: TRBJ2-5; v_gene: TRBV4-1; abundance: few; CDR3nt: TGCGCCAGCAGCCAGTATCCCCCGACTAGCATGCTCCAAGAGACCCAGTACTTC; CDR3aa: CASSQYPPTSMLQETQYF
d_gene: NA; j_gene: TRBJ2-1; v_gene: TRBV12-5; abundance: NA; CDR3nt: TGTGCTAGTGGCTTCCCCGGCGCCGTCAATGAGCAGTTCTTC; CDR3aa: CASGFPGAVNEQFF
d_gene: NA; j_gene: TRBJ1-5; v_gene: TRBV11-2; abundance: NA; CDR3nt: TGTGCCAGCAGCCCGTACGGGGGACAAGGAACCCAGTCCCAGCACTTT; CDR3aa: CASSPYGGQGTQSQHF
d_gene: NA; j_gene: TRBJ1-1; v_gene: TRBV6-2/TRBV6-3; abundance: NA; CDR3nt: TGTGCCAGCAGTTACTCCGAAGGGAGCACTGGAGCTTTCTTT; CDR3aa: CASSYSEGSTGAFF
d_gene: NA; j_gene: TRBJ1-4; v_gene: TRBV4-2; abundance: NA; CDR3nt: TGTGCCAACAGCCATCCGGACCGAACGGAACTGTTTTTT; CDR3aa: CANSHPDRTELFF
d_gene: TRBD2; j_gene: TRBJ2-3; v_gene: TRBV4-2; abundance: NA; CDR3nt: TGTGCCAGCAGCCTACATCTAGCGGGAGGCCCGGCAGATACGCAGTATTTT; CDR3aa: CASSLHLAGGPADTQYF
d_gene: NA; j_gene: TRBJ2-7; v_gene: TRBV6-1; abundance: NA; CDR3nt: TGTGCCAGCAGTGAGGTCGGGACCGTCTTCTCTTACGAGCAGTACTTC; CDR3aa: CASSEVGTVFSYEQYF
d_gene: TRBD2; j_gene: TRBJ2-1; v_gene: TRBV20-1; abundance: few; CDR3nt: TGCAGTGCTAGAGGAACGGGAGGATCCTACAATGATCAGTTTTTC; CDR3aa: CSARGTGGSYNDQFF
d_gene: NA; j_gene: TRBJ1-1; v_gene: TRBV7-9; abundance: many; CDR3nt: TGTGCCAGCACCCAACTGGGGGGAAGGGCTTTCTTT; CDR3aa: CASTQLGGRAFF
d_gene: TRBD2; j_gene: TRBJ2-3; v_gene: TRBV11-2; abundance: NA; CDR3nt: TGTGCCAGCAGCTTCGGCGGGAGGGCAATAGATACGCAGTATTTT; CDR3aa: CASSFGGRAIDTQYF
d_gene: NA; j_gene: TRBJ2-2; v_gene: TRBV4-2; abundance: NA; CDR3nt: TGTGACAGCAGCCAAGAGGGGTGTAGGACCGGGGAGCTGTTTTTT; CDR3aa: CDSSQEGCRTGELFF
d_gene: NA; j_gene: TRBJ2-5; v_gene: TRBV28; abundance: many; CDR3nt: TGTGCCAGCAGTTTAGTGTCTAGTGGTGAGGAGACCCAGTACTTC; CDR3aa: CASSLVSSGEETQYF
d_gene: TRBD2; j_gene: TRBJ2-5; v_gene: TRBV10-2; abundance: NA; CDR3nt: TGCGCCAGTAATGAGTCTGCTAGCGGCCTGTCCCAGTACTTC; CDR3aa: CASNESASGLSQYF
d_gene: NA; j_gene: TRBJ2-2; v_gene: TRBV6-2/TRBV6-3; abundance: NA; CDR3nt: TGTCCCAGCAGTTTAGCTCCTAGCTCGAGCACCGGGGAGCTGTTTTTT; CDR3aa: CPSSLAPSSSTGELFF
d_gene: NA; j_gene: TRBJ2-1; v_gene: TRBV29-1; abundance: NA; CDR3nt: TGTAGCGTGGACATCCATAGCGGCTCCTACAATGAGCAGTTCTTC; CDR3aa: CSVDIHSGSYNEQFF
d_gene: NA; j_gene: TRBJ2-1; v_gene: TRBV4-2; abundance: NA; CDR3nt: TGTGCCAGCAGCTCAGGCTTTGACTCAGGCAATGAGCAGTTCTTC; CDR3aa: CASSSGFDSGNEQFF
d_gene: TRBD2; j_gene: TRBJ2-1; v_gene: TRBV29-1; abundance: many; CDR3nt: TGCAGCGTGGTGGAGGGAGGGACTAGTCTTATCTCCTACAATGAGCAGTTCTTC; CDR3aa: CSVVEGGTSLISYNEQFF
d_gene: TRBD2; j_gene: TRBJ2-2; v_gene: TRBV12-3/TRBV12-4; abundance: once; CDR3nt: TGTGCCAGCAGTCCCAGACTAGCGGTCACCAGGGAGCTGTTTTTT; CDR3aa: CASSPRLAVTRELFF
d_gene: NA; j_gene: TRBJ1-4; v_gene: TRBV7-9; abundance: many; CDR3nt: TGTGCCAGCAGCTTAGGGCGGCAGCGGAATGAAAAACTGTTTTTT; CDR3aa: CASSLGRQRNEKLFF
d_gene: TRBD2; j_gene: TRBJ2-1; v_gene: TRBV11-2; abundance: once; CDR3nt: TGTGTCAACAGCTTAATCGGGAGGGGCTCCTACAATGAGCAGTCCTTC; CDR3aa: CVNSLIGRGSYNEQSF
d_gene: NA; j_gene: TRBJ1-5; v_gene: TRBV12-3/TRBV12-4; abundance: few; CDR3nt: TGTGCCAGCAGTCCCTCCGGGGGAGGTCAGCCCCAGCATTTT; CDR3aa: CASSPSGGGQPQHF
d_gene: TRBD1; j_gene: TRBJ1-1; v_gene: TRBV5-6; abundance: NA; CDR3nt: TGTGAGAGCAGTTTGGCCTCCGGGACAGCGAACACTGAAGCTTTCTTT; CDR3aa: CESSLASGTANTEAFF
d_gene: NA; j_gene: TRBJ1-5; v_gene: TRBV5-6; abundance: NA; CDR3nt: TGTGCCAGCAGCTTGGCTGGGTATGGCTGGCCCCACCATTTT; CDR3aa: CASSLAGYGWPHHF
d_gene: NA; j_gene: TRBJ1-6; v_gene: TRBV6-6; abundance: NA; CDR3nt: TGTGCCATCAGTACGGTGGGATCCAATTCATCCCTCCACTTT; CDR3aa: CAISTVGSNSSLHF
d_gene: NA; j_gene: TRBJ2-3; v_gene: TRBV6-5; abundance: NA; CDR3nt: TGTGCCAGGAGTTACGCTGGGATTAGAGATATGCAGTATTTT; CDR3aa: CARSYAGIRDMQYF
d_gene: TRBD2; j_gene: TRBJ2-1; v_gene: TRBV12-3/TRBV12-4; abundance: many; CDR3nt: TGTGCCAGCAGTCGTGGCGGGAGGAGCAATGAGCAGTTCTTC; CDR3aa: CASSRGGRSNEQFF
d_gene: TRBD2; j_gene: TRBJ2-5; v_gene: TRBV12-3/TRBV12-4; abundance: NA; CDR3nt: TGTGCCAGCACTTTGGCCTCTGCGGGAGGGCTGGAGATCCAGTACTTC; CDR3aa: CASTLASAGGLEIQYF
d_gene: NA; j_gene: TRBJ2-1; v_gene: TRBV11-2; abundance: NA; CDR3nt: TGTATCAGCCGGAAGCGGCAGGGCAACAATGAGCAGTTCTTC; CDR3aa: CISRKRQGNNEQFF
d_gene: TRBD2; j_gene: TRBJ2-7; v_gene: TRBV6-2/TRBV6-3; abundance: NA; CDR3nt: TGTGCCAGCAGATCAGCGGGAGTGAGGTACTACGAGCAGTACTTC; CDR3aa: CASRSAGVRYYEQYF
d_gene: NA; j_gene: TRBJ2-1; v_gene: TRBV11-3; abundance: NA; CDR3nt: TGTGCCAACAGCTCTCTAGGTGGGGAGGTGTCCTACATTGAGCAGTTCTTC; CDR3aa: CANSSLGGEVSYIEQFF
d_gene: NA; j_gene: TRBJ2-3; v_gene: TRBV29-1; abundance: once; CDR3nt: TGCAGCGTTGGGTTGGCGGAAGATATCACAGATACGCAGTATTTT; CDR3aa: CSVGLAEDITDTQYF
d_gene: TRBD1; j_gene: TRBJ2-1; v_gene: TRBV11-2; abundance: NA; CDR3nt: TGCACCAGCAACTTAGGAGGACAGGGTCGGAATGAGCAGTTCTTC; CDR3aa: CTSNLGGQGRNEQFF